The clone carrying this TCR beta chain appeared a few times. The TCR beta library used iRepertoire HTBI primers with Arm-PCR amplification of CDR3. MiXCR, run by TCRdb on the multiplex PCR reads, gives a single entry per CDR3 protein. The table shows approximately 350,000 distinct CDR3 sequences, with roughly 25% occurring only once. The source of the sample is a study of regulatory T cells in long-lasting Graves disease. Documented time point: persistent/refractory GD, antithyroid drugs over 5 years with positive TRAb. TCR sequences were obtained from RNA taken from PBMCs. This CDR3 is 16 amino acids long. The trim removed 5 bases at V and 3 bases at J, leaving 12 bases unmatched. CDR1 and CDR2 (germline): SGHRS, YFSETQ.

V usage is TRBV5-1 and J usage is TRBJ2-7, with 9 nucleotides matching TRBD1. The TCR comes from a woman aged 35 to 49 with Graves disease. Material: peripheral blood mononuclear cells (PBMCs), obtained when the disease was refractory, from a patient treated with antithyroid drugs. The CDR3: CASRWSPGQGFYEQYF. The CDR3 nucleotides are TGCGCCAGCAGGTGGAGCCCGGGACAGGGTTTCTACGAGCAGTACTTC.